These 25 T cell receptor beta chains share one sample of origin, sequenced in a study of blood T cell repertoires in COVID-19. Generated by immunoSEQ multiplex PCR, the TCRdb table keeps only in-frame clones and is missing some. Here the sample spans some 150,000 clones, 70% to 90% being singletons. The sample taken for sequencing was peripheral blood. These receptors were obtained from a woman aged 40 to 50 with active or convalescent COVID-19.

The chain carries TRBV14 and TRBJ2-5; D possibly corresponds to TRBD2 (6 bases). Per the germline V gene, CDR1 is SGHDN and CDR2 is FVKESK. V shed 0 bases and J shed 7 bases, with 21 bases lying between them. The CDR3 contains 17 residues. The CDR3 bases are TGTGCCAGCAGCCAAGACTACGGACTGGTCTTGGGGGGGACCCAGTACTTC. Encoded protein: CASSQDYGLVLGGTQYF.

CDR3 bases: TGCGCCAGCAGCAGGGACTCTGGGTATGGCTACACCTTC. Translated: CASSRDSGYGYTF. The chain links TRBV5-1 to TRBJ1-2; a weak D match, TRBD1 (5 bases). V was pared by 4 bases and J by 5 bases, with 12 bases between. The germline V gene encodes CDR1 SGHRS and CDR2 YFSETQ. The CDR3 extends over 13 amino acids.

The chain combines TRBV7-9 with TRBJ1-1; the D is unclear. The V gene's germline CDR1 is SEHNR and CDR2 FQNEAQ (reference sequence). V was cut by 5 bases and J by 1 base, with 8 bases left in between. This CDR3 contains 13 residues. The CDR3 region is CASSPSGNTEAFF. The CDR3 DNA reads TGTGCCAGCAGCCCCTCGGGGAACACTGAAGCTTTCTTT.

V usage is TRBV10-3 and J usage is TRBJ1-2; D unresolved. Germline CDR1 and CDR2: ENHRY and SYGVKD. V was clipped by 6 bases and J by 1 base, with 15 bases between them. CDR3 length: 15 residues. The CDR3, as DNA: TGTGCCATCAGGGGAGTTGAGGAGGGTAACTATGGCTACACCTTC. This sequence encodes CAIRGVEEGNYGYTF.

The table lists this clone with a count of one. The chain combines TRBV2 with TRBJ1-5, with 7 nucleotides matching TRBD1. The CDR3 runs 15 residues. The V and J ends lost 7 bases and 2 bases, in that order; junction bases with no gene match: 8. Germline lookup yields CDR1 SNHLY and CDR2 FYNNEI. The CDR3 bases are TGTGCCAGCACTAAGACAGGGTTGGGCAATCAGCCCCAGCATTTT. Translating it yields CASTKTGLGNQPQHF.

Here the CDR3 DNA reads TGTGCCAGCAGCCAGACAGGGTTTCAGCCCCAGCATTTT. Its translation: CASSQTGFQPQHF. The gene calls are TRBV28 and TRBJ1-5, with TRBD1 matching 7 bases. From germline, CDR1 is MDHEN and CDR2 SYDVKM. The CDR3 has 13 amino acids. V was pared by 6 bases and J by 6 bases, with 5 bases of the junction left unmatched. The complete variable domain, with remaining parts taken from reference TRBV28 and TRBJ1-5, reads DVKVTQSSRYLVKRTGEKVFLECVQDMDHENMFWYRQDPGLGLRLIYFSYDVKMKEKGDIPEGYSVSREKKERFSLILESASTNQTSMYLCASSQTGFQPQHFGDGTRLSIL.

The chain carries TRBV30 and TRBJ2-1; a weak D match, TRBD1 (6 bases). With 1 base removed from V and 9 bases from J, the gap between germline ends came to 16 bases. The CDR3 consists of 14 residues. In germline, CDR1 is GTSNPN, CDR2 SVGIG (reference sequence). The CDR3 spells CAWSGLTGWGEQFF. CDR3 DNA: TGTGCCTGGAGTGGCCTAACAGGGTGGGGTGAGCAGTTCTTC.

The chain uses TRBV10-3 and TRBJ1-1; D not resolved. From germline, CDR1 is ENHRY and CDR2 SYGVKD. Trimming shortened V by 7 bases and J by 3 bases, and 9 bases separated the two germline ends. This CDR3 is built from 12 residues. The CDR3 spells CAIKGDYTEAFF. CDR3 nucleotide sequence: TGTGCCATCAAAGGAGATTACACTGAAGCTTTCTTT.

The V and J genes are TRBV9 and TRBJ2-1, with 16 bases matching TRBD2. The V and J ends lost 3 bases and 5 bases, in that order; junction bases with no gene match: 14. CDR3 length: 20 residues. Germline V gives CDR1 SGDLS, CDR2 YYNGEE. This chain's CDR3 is CASSARRGGLAGGLDNEQFF. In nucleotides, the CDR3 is TGTGCCAGCAGCGCTCGGAGAGGGGGACTAGCGGGAGGGCTAGACAATGAGCAGTTCTTC.

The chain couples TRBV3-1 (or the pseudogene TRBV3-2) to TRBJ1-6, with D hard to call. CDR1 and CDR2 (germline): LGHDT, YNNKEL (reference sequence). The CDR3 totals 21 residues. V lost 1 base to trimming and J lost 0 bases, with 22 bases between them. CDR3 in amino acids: CASSQGWSEMTRSSYNSPLHF. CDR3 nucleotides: TGTGCCAGCAGCCAAGGGTGGTCAGAGATGACGAGGAGCTCCTATAATTCACCCCTCCACTTT.

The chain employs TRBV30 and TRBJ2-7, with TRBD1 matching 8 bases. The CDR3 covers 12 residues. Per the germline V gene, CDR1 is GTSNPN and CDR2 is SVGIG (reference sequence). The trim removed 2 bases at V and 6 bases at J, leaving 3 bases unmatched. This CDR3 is CAWSKQGGEQYF. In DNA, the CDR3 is TGTGCCTGGAGTAAACAGGGGGGCGAGCAGTACTTC.

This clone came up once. CDR3 DNA: TGTGCCTGGAGTGAGGGACTAGGGAGAAATGAGCAGTTCTTC. This gives the protein CAWSEGLGRNEQFF. V is TRBV30 and J is TRBJ2-1, with 8 bases lining up with TRBD2. The germline CDR1 and CDR2 sequences are GTSNPN and SVGIG (reference sequence). After removal of 1 base from V and 7 bases from J, the junction contained 6 bases not matched to a gene. CDR3 length: 14 amino acids.

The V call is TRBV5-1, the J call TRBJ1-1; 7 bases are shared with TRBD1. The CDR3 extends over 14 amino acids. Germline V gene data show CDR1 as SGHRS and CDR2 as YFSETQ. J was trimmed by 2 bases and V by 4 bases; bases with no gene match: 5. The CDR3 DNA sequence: TGCGCCAGCAGCCAGGGACAGCCTAACACTGAAGCTTTCTTT. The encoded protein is CASSQGQPNTEAFF.

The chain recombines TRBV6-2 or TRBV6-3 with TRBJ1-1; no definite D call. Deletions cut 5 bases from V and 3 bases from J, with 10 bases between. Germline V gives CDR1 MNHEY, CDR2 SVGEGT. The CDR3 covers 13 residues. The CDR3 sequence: CASSLQRHTEAFF. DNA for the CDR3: TGTGCCAGCAGTCTACAGAGACACACTGAAGCTTTCTTT.

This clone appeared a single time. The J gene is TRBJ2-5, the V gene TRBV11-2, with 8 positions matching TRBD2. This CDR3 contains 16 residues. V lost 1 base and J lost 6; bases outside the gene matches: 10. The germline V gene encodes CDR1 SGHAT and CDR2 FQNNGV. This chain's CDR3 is CASSLVRAGGFQTQYF. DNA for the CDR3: TGTGCCAGCAGCTTAGTACGGGCGGGAGGTTTTCAGACCCAGTACTTC.

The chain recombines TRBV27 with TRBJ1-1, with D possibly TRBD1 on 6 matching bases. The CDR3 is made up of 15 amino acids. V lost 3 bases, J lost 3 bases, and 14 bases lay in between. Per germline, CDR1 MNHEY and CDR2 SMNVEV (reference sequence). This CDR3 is CASSFSGTLDTEAFF. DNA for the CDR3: TGTGCCAGCAGTTTCTCCGGGACACTAGACACTGAAGCTTTCTTT.

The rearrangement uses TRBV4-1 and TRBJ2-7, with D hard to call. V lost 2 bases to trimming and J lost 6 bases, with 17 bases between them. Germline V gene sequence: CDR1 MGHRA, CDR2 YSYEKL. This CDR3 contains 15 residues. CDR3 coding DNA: TGCGCCAGCAGCCAAAGGATTAGCACCGTCGGCGAGCAGTACTTC. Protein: CASSQRISTVGEQYF.

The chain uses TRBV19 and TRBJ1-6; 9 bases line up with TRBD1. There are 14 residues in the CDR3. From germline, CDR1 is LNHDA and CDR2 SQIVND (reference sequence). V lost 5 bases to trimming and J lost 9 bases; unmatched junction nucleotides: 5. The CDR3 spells CASSEDRGSSPLHF. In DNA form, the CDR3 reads TGTGCCAGTAGTGAGGACAGGGGTAGTTCACCCCTCCACTTT.

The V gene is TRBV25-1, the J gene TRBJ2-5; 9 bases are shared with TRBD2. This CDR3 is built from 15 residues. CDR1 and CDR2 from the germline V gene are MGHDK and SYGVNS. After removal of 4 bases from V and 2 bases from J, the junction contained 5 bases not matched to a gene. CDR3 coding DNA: TGTGCCAGCAGTGTGGGTAGCGGGGGACAAGAGACCCAGTACTTC. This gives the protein CASSVGSGGQETQYF.

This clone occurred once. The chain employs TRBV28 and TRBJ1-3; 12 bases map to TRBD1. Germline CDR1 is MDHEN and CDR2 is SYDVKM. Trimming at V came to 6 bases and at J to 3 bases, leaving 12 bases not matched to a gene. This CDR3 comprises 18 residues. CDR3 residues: CASRPSVGQGAGGNTIYF. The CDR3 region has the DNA TGTGCCAGCAGACCGTCGGTGGGACAGGGGGCCGGTGGAAACACCATATATTTT.

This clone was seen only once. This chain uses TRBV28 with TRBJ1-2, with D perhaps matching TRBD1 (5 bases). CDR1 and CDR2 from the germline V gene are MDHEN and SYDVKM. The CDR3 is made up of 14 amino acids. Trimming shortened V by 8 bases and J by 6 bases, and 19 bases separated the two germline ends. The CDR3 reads CASGPLGRDNGYTF. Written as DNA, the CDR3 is TGTGCCAGCGGACCCCTTGGCAGGGATAATGGCTACACCTTC.

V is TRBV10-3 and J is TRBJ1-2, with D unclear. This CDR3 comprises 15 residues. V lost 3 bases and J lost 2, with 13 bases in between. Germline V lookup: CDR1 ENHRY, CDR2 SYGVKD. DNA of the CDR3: TGTGCCATCAGTGAAGTTTCGGGTAGGAACTATGGCTACACCTTC. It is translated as CAISEVSGRNYGYTF.

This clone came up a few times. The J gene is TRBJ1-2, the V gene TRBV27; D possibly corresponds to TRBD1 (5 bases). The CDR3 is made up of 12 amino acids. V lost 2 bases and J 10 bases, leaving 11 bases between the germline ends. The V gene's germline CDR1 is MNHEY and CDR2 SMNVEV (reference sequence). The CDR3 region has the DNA TGTGCCAGCAGTTTAGGGGCAGACCCCTACACCTTC. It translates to CASSLGADPYTF.

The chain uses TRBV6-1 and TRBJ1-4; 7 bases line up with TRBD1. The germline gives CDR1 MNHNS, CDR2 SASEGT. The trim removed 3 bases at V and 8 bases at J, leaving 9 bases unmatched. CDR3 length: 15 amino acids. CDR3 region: CASSDKHRGEEKLFF. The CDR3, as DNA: TGTGCCAGCAGTGATAAACACAGGGGAGAAGAAAAACTGTTTTTT.

The CDR3, as DNA: TGCGCCAGCAAACTAGCGGGGGGAACAGATACGCAGTATTTT. This sequence encodes CASKLAGGTDTQYF. V gene TRBV5-1 combines with J gene TRBJ2-3; TRBD2 matches 12 bases. CDR3 length: 14 residues. Trimming removed 6 bases from V and 3 bases from J; junction bases left unmatched: 2. The germline V gene has CDR1 SGHRS and CDR2 YFSETQ.